The entry below describes one TCR beta chain. CDR3 length equals 15 residues. The V and J ends lost 5 bases and 5 bases, in that order; junction bases with no gene match: 11. Germline V gene data show CDR1 as MNHEY and CDR2 as SMNVEV (reference sequence). This sample was taken from a study of blood T cell repertoires in COVID-19. Study-wide context: The study drew acute and convalescent COVID-19 samples from the United States, Italy and Spain. Sources were T cells, B-cell-depleted T cells, or PBMCs; the material itself was cDNA or gDNA.

Patients of the Seattle cohort, enrolled during active infection, were followed longitudinally. Original handling: Reference gene primer amplification yielded estimated nucleated cell counts. The protocol was immunoSEQ multiplex PCR, while the TCRdb copy is restricted to in-frame clones and leaves out a portion. Clone size and the V and J calls come from that table; the DNA yielded D and trimming. The sample yields some 390,000 clones, 89% seen once. The chain employs TRBV27 and TRBJ2-7, with TRBD2 identical over 8 bases. Sequenced input: peripheral blood. This clonotype was obtained from a woman between 35 and 50 years old with COVID-19, enrolled during active disease. In nucleotides, the CDR3 is TGTGCCAGCAGTCGTCCTTTAGCGGGAACCCACGAGCAGTACTTC. It yields the protein CASSRPLAGTHEQYF.